What follows is one T cell receptor (beta chain) and its context. The record originates from a study of blood T cell repertoires in COVID-19. Turning to the study itself: From the United States, Italy and Spain came samples of acute and convalescent COVID-19.

The CDR3 extends over 13 amino acids. Trimming removed 4 bases from V and 14 bases from J; junction bases left unmatched: 12. CDR1 MNHEY and CDR2 SVGAGI come from the germline V gene. The protocol was immunoSEQ multiplex PCR, while the TCRdb copy is restricted to in-frame clones and leaves out a portion. Among 150,000 to 160,000 clones, around 85% were seen once, and the ten largest hold 0.6% to 0.7%. Input material: peripheral blood. This receptor was identified in a man in his 60s with COVID-19, enrolled during active disease. The chain employs TRBV6-5 and TRBJ1-2, with 8 bases fitting TRBD1. For the CDR3, the DNA is TGTGCCAGCAGTTTCCAGGGGGCGCCCGGAGCGACCTTC. Amino acid sequence: CASSFQGAPGATF.